Listed below are T cell receptor beta chains from one sample, sequenced in a study of cytomegalovirus exposure and HLA in healthy donors. TCRdb keeps only in-frame clones here, not all; method: immunoSEQ multiplex PCR. The sample comprises around 130,000 clones, roughly 77% of which are singletons, and 4.5% to 5.5% rests with the top ten. Sequenced material: PBMCs. The receptor set was obtained from a man aged 25-45 years in good health and CMV-seronegative. Both conserved end residues are part of each CDR3. A D gene is named only where the DNA matches it firmly. Only some rows state a clone size, as once, few, many or a class for expanded clones.

V,J,size,D,CDR3,DNA
TRBV4-1,TRBJ2-7,NA,NA,CASSLLGGYEQYF,TGCGCCAGCAGCCTCCTAGGCGGCTACGAGCAGTACTTC
TRBV9,TRBJ2-1,NA,NA,CASSRARGNEQFF,TGTGCCAGCAGTCGGGCCAGGGGAAATGAGCAGTTCTTC
TRBV5-4,TRBJ2-6,NA,TRBD1,CASSPATGEPGANVLTF,TGTGCCAGCAGCCCGGCGACAGGGGAGCCTGGGGCCAACGTCCTGACTTTC
TRBV28,TRBJ1-4,NA,NA,CASSDRGKLFF,TGTGCCAGCAGCGACCGGGGAAAACTGTTTTTT
TRBV18,TRBJ1-4,NA,NA,CASSVGDSNEKLFF,TGTGCCAGCTCAGTCGGGGACTCTAATGAAAAACTGTTTTTT
TRBV5-8,TRBJ1-2,NA,NA,CASSLGGSNYGYTF,TGTGCCAGCAGCTTAGGGGGATCTAACTATGGCTACACCTTC
TRBV28,TRBJ2-7,once,TRBD2,CASTGRALYEQYF,TGTGCCAGCACCGGGAGGGCCCTTTACGAGCAGTACTTC
TRBV29-1,TRBJ1-1,NA,TRBD1,CSGWRTGDMNTEAFF,TGCAGCGGCTGGAGGACAGGGGACATGAACACTGAAGCTTTCTTT
TRBV29-1,TRBJ2-7,NA,TRBD1,CSVEDRTTGAVYEQYF,TGCAGCGTTGAAGACCGTACGACAGGGGCGGTTTACGAGCAGTACTTC
TRBV5-1,TRBJ2-4,NA,NA,CASSLGQLEGGIQYF,TGCGCCAGCAGCTTAGGACAGCTCGAAGGTGGCATTCAGTACTTC
TRBV5-4,TRBJ2-2,NA,NA,CASKKLGQGQNTGELFF,TGTGCCAGCAAGAAACTTGGTCAGGGACAGAACACCGGGGAGCTGTTTTTT
TRBV6-5,TRBJ1-2,NA,NA,CASSYSIGGTYGYTF,TGTGCCAGCAGTTACTCGATAGGGGGTACCTATGGCTACACCTTC
TRBV28,TRBJ1-5,NA,TRBD1,CASSSLSGTAYSNQPQHF,TGTGCCAGCAGTTCCCTGTCTGGGACAGCTTATAGCAATCAGCCCCAGCATTTT
TRBV30,TRBJ1-5,few,TRBD1,CAWSPSGTVNQPQHF,TGTGCCTGGAGCCCTTCCGGGACAGTCAATCAGCCCCAGCATTTT
TRBV6-6,TRBJ2-5,NA,TRBD2,CASTSRRERETQYF,TGTGCCAGCACATCAAGGCGGGAGCGGGAGACCCAGTACTTC
TRBV5-1,TRBJ1-5,NA,NA,CASSAEQDYNQPQHF,TGCGCCAGCAGCGCAGAACAGGATTACAATCAGCCCCAGCATTTT
TRBV7-2,TRBJ2-1,NA,TRBD2,CASSLERNSGGKPHEQFF,TGTGCCAGCAGCTTAGAAAGGAATAGCGGGGGAAAACCCCATGAGCAGTTCTTC
TRBV13,TRBJ2-3,NA,NA,CASSLGRQITDTQYF,TGTGCCAGCAGCTTAGGGCGACAGATCACAGATACGCAGTATTTT
TRBV7-2,TRBJ2-1,NA,TRBD2,CASSVSILGGSSYNEQFF,TGTGCCAGCAGCGTGAGTATTTTAGGCGGGAGCAGCTACAATGAGCAGTTCTTC
TRBV5-6,TRBJ2-1,NA,NA,CASSLNRYNEQFF,TGTGCCAGCAGCTTGAACAGATACAATGAGCAGTTCTTC
TRBV7-2,TRBJ1-5,NA,NA,CASSATVPSDGSQHF,TGTGCCAGCAGCGCGACAGTCCCTTCTGACGGGTCCCAGCATTTT
TRBV2,TRBJ1-6,NA,NA,CASSESTVNSPLHF,TGTGCCAGCAGTGAAAGCACAGTAAACTCACCCCTCCACTTT
TRBV2,TRBJ1-2,NA,NA,CASSERSAAGLGGYTF,TGTGCCAGCAGTGAAAGGTCTGCGGCCGGGTTGGGTGGCTACACCTTC
TRBV30,TRBJ2-7,once,TRBD1,CAWTPWDRGREQYF,TGTGCCTGGACTCCGTGGGACAGGGGACGCGAGCAGTACTTC
TRBV7-6,TRBJ2-3,NA,TRBD2,CASSLVAGGITDTQYF,TGTGCCAGCAGCTTAGTAGCGGGGGGGATCACAGATACGCAGTATTTT
TRBV4-3,TRBJ2-7,NA,NA,CASSHAGGKQYF,TGCGCCAGCAGCCACGCAGGGGGGAAGCAGTACTTC
TRBV27,TRBJ2-7,NA,TRBD1,CASSLLGQGSYEQYF,TGTGCCAGCAGTTTATTGGGACAGGGTTCTTACGAGCAGTACTTC
TRBV7-9,TRBJ1-2,NA,NA,CASSLGLIYGYTF,TGTGCCAGCAGCTTAGGACTGATCTATGGCTACACCTTC
TRBV30,TRBJ2-2,NA,NA,CAWSVGGRAGELFF,TGTGCCTGGAGTGTTGGGGGGAGAGCCGGGGAGCTGTTTTTT
TRBV6-5,TRBJ2-7,NA,TRBD2,CASSNRASGFYEQYF,TGTGCCAGCAGTAATCGGGCTAGCGGATTTTACGAGCAGTACTTC
TRBV6-6,TRBJ1-2,NA,TRBD1,CASMGQGGSYGYTF,TGTGCCAGCATGGGACAGGGGGGCAGCTATGGCTACACCTTC
TRBV11-1,TRBJ1-5,NA,NA,CASSLTRNQPQHF,TGTGCCAGCAGCTTGACAAGAAATCAGCCCCAGCATTTT
TRBV15,TRBJ1-5,NA,NA,CATSSRQSNQPQHF,TGTGCCACCAGCAGCCGCCAGAGCAATCAGCCCCAGCATTTT
TRBV6-5,TRBJ2-7,NA,NA,CASGRGGEQYF,TGTGCTTCCGGTAGGGGAGGCGAGCAGTACTTC
TRBV28,TRBJ1-2,NA,NA,CASSGSGIAYGYTF,TGTGCCAGCAGTGGATCGGGGATCGCCTATGGCTACACCTTC
TRBV6-5,TRBJ2-7,NA,TRBD1,CASSTTGGGYEQYF,TGTGCCAGCAGTACTACAGGGGGCGGCTACGAGCAGTACTTC
TRBV12-5,TRBJ2-1,NA,NA,CASGLRRGSYNEQFF,TGTGCTAGTGGTCTCCGCCGGGGTTCCTACAATGAGCAGTTCTTC
TRBV6-6,TRBJ1-1,NA,NA,CASSYSTVRNTEAFF,TGTGCCAGCAGTTACTCGACTGTCCGAAACACTGAAGCTTTCTTT